One and the same sample provided the 6 T cell receptor beta chains below, sequenced in a study of identical twins. TCRdb analysed the 5' RACE reads with MiXCR anew, one entry per CDR3 protein. Found here are hundreds of thousands of distinct CDR3 sequences, around 7.5% of them singletons; the top ten hold less than 2%. The same sample was also studied in work on yellow fever vaccine responses in identical twins.

Specimen: PBMCs. These receptors came from a young woman in good health.

CDR3 sequence: CASSLGGQGVETQYF. As DNA, the CDR3 is TGTGCCAGCAGCTTGGGAGGACAGGGCGTGGAGACCCAGTACTTC. This chain joins TRBV5-5 and TRBJ2-5; TRBD1 agrees at 8 bases. Trimming cost V 0 bases and J 5 bases; bases outside gene matches: 6. The CDR3 totals 15 residues. Germline CDR1 is SGHKS and CDR2 is YYEKEE (reference sequence).

The chain couples TRBV5-5 to TRBJ2-7; D may correspond to TRBD1 or TRBD2 (6 bases each). This CDR3 region has 15 residues. Between the trimmed V and J ends, which lost 5 bases and 2 bases, there was a span of 17 bases. Germline V gives CDR1 SGHKS, CDR2 YYEKEE (reference sequence). DNA for the CDR3: TGTGCCAGCAGAATCGGGGGCGGTCAGACCTACGAGCAGTACTTC. Translated, it gives CASRIGGGQTYEQYF.

The chain is built from TRBV29-1 and TRBJ2-5; TRBD1 matches 7 bases. The CDR3 loop spans 12 amino acids. The V gene end was trimmed by 7 bases and the J gene end by 7 bases; junction bases not matched to a gene: 9. Germline V gives CDR1 SQVTM, CDR2 ANQGSEA. CDR3 nucleotides: TGCAGCGGTACCGGACAGGCCGCGACCCAGTACTTC. This sequence encodes CSGTGQAATQYF.

This clonotype was detected many times. CDR3 bases: TGTGCCAGCACCGGGGACGGGACCTACAATGAGCAGTTCTTC. Residues: CASTGDGTYNEQFF. The rearrangement links TRBV2 to TRBJ2-1; D is perhaps TRBD1 or TRBD2 (5 bases each). V was trimmed by 7 bases and J by 2 bases, leaving 12 bases between them. This CDR3 spans 14 amino acids. Germline-derived CDR1 and CDR2 are SNHLY and FYNNEI.

The genes are TRBV10-3 and TRBJ2-5, with D tentatively TRBD2 (6 bases). The germline V and J ends were trimmed by 3 bases and 3 bases, with 11 bases remaining between them. Germline CDR1 ENHRY, CDR2 SYGVKD. CDR3 length equals 14 residues. The CDR3 sequence: CAISERDSKETQYF. The CDR3 DNA is TGTGCCATCAGTGAAAGGGACTCAAAAGAGACCCAGTACTTC.

This clonotype was observed many times. The V call is TRBV6-1, the J call TRBJ2-2, with a tentative D call TRBD2 (6 bases). Germline V gene lookup returns CDR1 MNHNS and CDR2 SASEGT. This CDR3 has 16 amino acids. The V and J ends lost 6 bases and 2 bases respectively, with 16 bases between them. CDR3 nucleotides: TGTGCCAGCAGCCCACGGGACGGGAGAAACACCGGGGAGCTGTTTTTT. Protein: CASSPRDGRNTGELFF.